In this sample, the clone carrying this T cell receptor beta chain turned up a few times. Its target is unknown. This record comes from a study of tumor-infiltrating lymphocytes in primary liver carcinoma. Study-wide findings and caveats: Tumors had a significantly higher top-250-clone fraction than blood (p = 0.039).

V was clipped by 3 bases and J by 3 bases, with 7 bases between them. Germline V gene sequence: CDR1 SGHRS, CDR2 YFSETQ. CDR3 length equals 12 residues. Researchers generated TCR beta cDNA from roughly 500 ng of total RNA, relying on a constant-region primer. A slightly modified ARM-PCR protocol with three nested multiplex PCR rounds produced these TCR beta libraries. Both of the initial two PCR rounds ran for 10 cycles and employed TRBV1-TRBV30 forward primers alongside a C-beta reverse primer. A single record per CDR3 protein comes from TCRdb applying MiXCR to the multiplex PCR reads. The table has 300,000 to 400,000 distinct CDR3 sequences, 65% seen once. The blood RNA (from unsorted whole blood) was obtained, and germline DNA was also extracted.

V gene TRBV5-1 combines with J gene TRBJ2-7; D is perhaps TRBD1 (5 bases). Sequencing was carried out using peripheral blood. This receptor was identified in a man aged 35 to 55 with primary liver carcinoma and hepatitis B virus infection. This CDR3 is CASSSTDYEQYF. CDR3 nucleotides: TGCGCCAGCAGCTCGACAGACTACGAGCAGTACTTC.